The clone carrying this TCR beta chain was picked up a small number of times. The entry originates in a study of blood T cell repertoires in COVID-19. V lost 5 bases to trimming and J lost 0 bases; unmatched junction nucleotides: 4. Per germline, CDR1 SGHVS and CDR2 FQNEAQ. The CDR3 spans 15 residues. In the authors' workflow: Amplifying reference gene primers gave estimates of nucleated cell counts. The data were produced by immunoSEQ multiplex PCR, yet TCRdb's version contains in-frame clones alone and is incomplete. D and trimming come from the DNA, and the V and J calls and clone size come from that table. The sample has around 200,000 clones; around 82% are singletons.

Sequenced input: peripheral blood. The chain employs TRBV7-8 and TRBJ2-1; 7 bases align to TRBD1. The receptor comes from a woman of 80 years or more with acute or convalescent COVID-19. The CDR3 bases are TGTGCCAGCAGCCGGGGACAGCTCTCCTACAATGAGCAGTTCTTC. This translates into CASSRGQLSYNEQFF.